The rows below give T cell receptor beta chains drawn from one sample of a study of shared clonotypes between healthy human individuals. Repertoires were generated with immunoSEQ multiplex PCR, while TCRdb's copy carries only in-frame clones and drops some. The sample lists over a million clones, approximately 78% seen once, with roughly 0.65% in the top ten. The specimen was memory CD4+ T cells from PBMCs. These receptors came from a man in his late teens or twenties in good health. Some clones in this sample may be carry-over from other donors' samples. Both conserved end residues are part of each CDR3. The D gene is left open where the match is weak. Size values are once, few and many counts, or a class for expanded clones, and some rows have none.

TRBJ2-7	TRBD1	.	TRBV27	TGTGCCAGCAGGGGAAGGGGACAGGGCCCCTACGAGCAGTACTTC	CASRGRGQGPYEQYF
TRBJ2-1	.	.	TRBV30	TGTGCCTGTAAGGGACTGTCCGAGCAGTTCTTC	CACKGLSEQFF
TRBJ1-1	.	once	TRBV2	TGTGCCAGCAAGTTTAGCGGGAACACTGAAGCTTTCTTT	CASKFSGNTEAFF
TRBJ2-3	.	.	TRBV29-1	TGCAGCGTTACAAAATACGACAGTACTAGCACAGATACGCAGTATTTT	CSVTKYDSTSTDTQYF
TRBJ2-3	TRBD2	.	TRBV15	TGTGCCACCAGCAAGGGGACTAGCGGGAGTGGGGCAGATACGCAGTATTTT	CATSKGTSGSGADTQYF
TRBJ1-1	TRBD1	.	TRBV18	TGTGCCAGCTCACCGGGACAGGTCACTGAAGCTTTCTTT	CASSPGQVTEAFF
TRBJ2-3	.	once	TRBV11-2	TGTGCCAGCAGCTTATCGGCCAGGGGAACAAATACGCAGTATTTT	CASSLSARGTNTQYF
TRBJ2-5	TRBD2	few	TRBV4-2	TGTGCCAGCAGCCAGGGGACTAGCGGAATAGAGACCCAGTACTTC	CASSQGTSGIETQYF
TRBJ2-5	TRBD1	.	TRBV20-1	TGCAGTGCCCAGGGGGAAGAGACCCAGTACTTC	CSAQGEETQYF
TRBJ2-3	.	few	TRBV7-8	TGTGCCAGCATTAAAGGGACCTACACAGATACGCAGTATTTT	CASIKGTYTDTQYF
TRBJ2-5	.	once	TRBV11-3	TGTGCCAGCAGCTTAGACGCGGGGAGCGAGACCCAGTACTTC	CASSLDAGSETQYF
TRBJ1-3	TRBD1	.	TRBV5-1	TGCGCCAGCAAAACAGGGGAAGCCTCTGGAAACACCATATATTTT	CASKTGEASGNTIYF
TRBJ2-1	.	few	TRBV28	TGTGCCAGCAGTTTAGGGATCCTTGGGAATGAGCAGTTCTTC	CASSLGILGNEQFF
TRBJ1-2	.	.	TRBV7-2	TGTGCCAGCAGCTTTCTGAGGACGGTTGGCTACACCTTC	CASSFLRTVGYTF
TRBJ1-2	.	.	TRBV6-5	TGTGCCAGCAGTTACTCCCCCACAGGACCCTATGGCTACACCTTC	CASSYSPTGPYGYTF
TRBJ2-1	TRBD2	.	TRBV7-2	TGTGCCAGCGGACTAACTAGCGGGAGCGGTAGTGAGCAGTTCTTC	CASGLTSGSGSEQFF
TRBJ2-7	.	.	TRBV5-5	TGTGCCAGCAGCTCCTCTGGTAGGGGACTTACCTACGAGCAGTACTTC	CASSSSGRGLTYEQYF
TRBJ2-7	.	.	TRBV28	TGTGCCAGCAGTTCCCTCCGCTCGTGGGAGCAGTACTTC	CASSSLRSWEQYF
TRBJ2-5	.	.	TRBV4-2	TGTGCCAGCAGCCAAGGAACTGAGACCCAGTACTTC	CASSQGTETQYF
TRBJ2-3	.	.	TRBV7-9	TGTGCCAGCAGCTTAGGTACGGGAGCTGTAGATACGCAGTATTTT	CASSLGTGAVDTQYF
TRBJ1-2	.	many	TRBV7-9	TGTGCCAGCAGCTTCGACAGCTATGGCTACACCTTC	CASSFDSYGYTF
TRBJ2-3	TRBD2	.	TRBV5-1	TGCGCCAGCAGCCAAGGACTAGCGACTAGCACAGATACGCAGTATTTT	CASSQGLATSTDTQYF
TRBJ2-7	.	.	TRBV28	TGTGCCAGCAGTTCCACGAGGGAGCAGTACTTC	CASSSTREQYF
TRBJ2-7	.	.	TRBV28	TGTGCCAGCAGTTTATCTGGGGGATACGAGCAGTACTTC	CASSLSGGYEQYF
TRBJ2-5	.	.	TRBV2	TGTGCCAGCAGTGAGGGCAGAAGTCCTTACCAAGAGACCCAGTACTTC	CASSEGRSPYQETQYF
TRBJ1-2	.	.	TRBV5-8	TGTGCCAGCAGCTTGGAGAGGACTAATACCGGCCCTACTAACTATGGCTACACCTTC	CASSLERTNTGPTNYGYTF
TRBJ2-1	TRBD1	.	TRBV5-6	TGTGCCAGCAGCTTAACTGACCGGGACAGAGACAATGAGCAGTTCTTC	CASSLTDRDRDNEQFF
TRBJ2-7	.	many	TRBV7-2	TGTGCCAGCAGCCCCACCCGCCCCGGTGATAGCGAGCAGTACTTC	CASSPTRPGDSEQYF
TRBJ2-2	TRBD2	.	TRBV2	TGTGCCAGCAGTACGACTAGCGGGAGTTTTACCGGGGAGCTGTTTTTT	CASSTTSGSFTGELFF
TRBJ2-3	.	.	TRBV10-3	TGTGCCATCTCTAAACCTAGCCGGGACGGACCCCAAGATACGCAGTATTTT	CAISKPSRDGPQDTQYF
TRBJ2-3	.	.	TRBV5-6	TGTGCCAGCAGCTTGGTGCCTACTAGCACAGATACGCAGTATTTT	CASSLVPTSTDTQYF
TRBJ2-3	TRBD1	once	TRBV28	TGTGCCAGCAGCCGCTGGACAGGGGAAACAGATACGCAGTATTTT	CASSRWTGETDTQYF
TRBJ1-1	TRBD1	few	TRBV28	TGTGCCAGCAGTTTAGGGACAGGGGTCCGGCCTGAAGCTTTCTTT	CASSLGTGVRPEAFF
TRBJ1-4	.	once	TRBV7-2	TGTGCCAGCAGCTCTACTGGGGGGCGGTTTGAAAAACTGTTTTTT	CASSSTGGRFEKLFF
TRBJ2-7	.	.	TRBV28	TGTGCCAGCAGTTTGGGGGGCGGCACCTCCTACGAGCAGTACTTC	CASSLGGGTSYEQYF
TRBJ1-5	TRBD1	.	TRBV28	TGTGCCAGCAGTGGGGGACAGGGGGCGTATCAGCCCCAGCATTTT	CASSGGQGAYQPQHF
TRBJ2-7	TRBD1	.	TRBV4-2	TGTGCCAGCAGCCAAGTACAGGGGGGTTCCTACGAGCAGTACTTC	CASSQVQGGSYEQYF
TRBJ2-2	.	.	TRBV7-2	TGTGCCAGCAGCTCGATAAGGGCCACCGGGGAGCTGTTTTTT	CASSSIRATGELFF
TRBJ2-5	.	.	TRBV6-5	TGTGCCAGCAGTTTGACGGCCGAAGGGACCCAGTACTTC	CASSLTAEGTQYF
TRBJ2-1	TRBD1	.	TRBV7-2	TGTGCCAGCAGCTTCGGGACAGGGGTCTCCTACAATGAGCAGTTCTTC	CASSFGTGVSYNEQFF
TRBJ2-1	TRBD2	.	TRBV4-2	TGTGCCAGCAGCCAAGAGCGGACTAGCGGGATACGGCAGTTCTTC	CASSQERTSGIRQFF
TRBJ2-1	TRBD2	.	TRBV27	TGTGCCAGCAGTGTAAGACTAGCGGGAGGGTACTACAATGAGCAGTTCTTC	CASSVRLAGGYYNEQFF
TRBJ2-3	.	few	TRBV5-8	TGTGCCAGCAGCCCTGAGGGAGAAGATACGCAGTATTTT	CASSPEGEDTQYF
TRBJ2-7	TRBD2	once	TRBV15	TGTGCCACCAGCAGAGAACTGGGACTAGCGGGAGAGTACGAGCAGTACTTC	CATSRELGLAGEYEQYF
TRBJ2-1	TRBD1	.	TRBV5-4	TGTGCCAGCAGCTTGACGACAGGGGACCTCCACAATGAGCAGTTCTTC	CASSLTTGDLHNEQFF
TRBJ1-3	.	.	TRBV29-1	TGCAGCGTTAAACAGGCTGGAAACACCATATATTTT	CSVKQAGNTIYF
TRBJ1-1	.	.	TRBV29-1	TGCAGCGCCGAGGAACAGGGGAACACTGAAGCTTTCTTT	CSAEEQGNTEAFF
TRBJ2-7	.	.	TRBV18	TGTGCCAGCTCACCCCCTGATCCCTGGGAGTACTTC	CASSPPDPWEYF
TRBJ2-5	TRBD2	.	TRBV27	TGTGCCAGCAGCCGTAGCCCGACTAGCGGGAGGGCGTGGGGTGAGACCCAGTACTTC	CASSRSPTSGRAWGETQYF
TRBJ1-2	TRBD1	.	TRBV19	TGTGCCAGTGCCCCCGGGACAGGGGGCGTCTATGGCTACACCTTC	CASAPGTGGVYGYTF
TRBJ2-2	.	.	TRBV27	TGTGCCAGCAGTTTTAGTGGGAGGTATACCGGGGAGCTGTTTTTT	CASSFSGRYTGELFF
TRBJ1-2	TRBD1	once	TRBV6-1	TGTGCCAGCCAACGGGACAGGAGTGGCTACACCTTC	CASQRDRSGYTF
TRBJ1-5	.	once	TRBV19	TGTGCCAGTAGTATAGACTACCCCAGGGGTAGGAGCAATCAGCCCCAGCATTTT	CASSIDYPRGRSNQPQHF
TRBJ2-1	.	.	TRBV27	TGTGCCAGCAGCCGATTTCAGGGGAATGAGCAGTTCTTC	CASSRFQGNEQFF
TRBJ2-7	.	once	TRBV15	TGTGCCACCAGCGTAAGGAGTAGATCCTACGAGCAGTACTTC	CATSVRSRSYEQYF
TRBJ2-1	TRBD2	.	TRBV7-3	TGTGCCAGCAGCTCGGGACTAGCGGGTATGGGTGAGCAGTTCTTC	CASSSGLAGMGEQFF
TRBJ2-1	.	once	TRBV5-4	TGTGCCAGCAGCTTGCAAGGAGCAGGGGGGAGAGAGCAGTTCTTC	CASSLQGAGGREQFF
TRBJ2-1	TRBD1	.	TRBV27	TGTGCCAGCAGTTTTTCCTTCGGACAGGACCTTTACAATGAGCAGTTCTTC	CASSFSFGQDLYNEQFF
TRBJ2-1	TRBD2	few	TRBV6-6	TGTGCCAGCAGTTTAGCGGGGGTGCAGTTCTTC	CASSLAGVQFF
TRBJ1-5	.	few	TRBV28	TGTGCCAGCAGTTTACCCACCCGGCGTGGAGAACCCCAGCATTTT	CASSLPTRRGEPQHF